The rows below give T cell receptor beta chains drawn from one sample of a study of cytomegalovirus exposure and HLA in healthy donors. TCRdb keeps only in-frame clones here, not all; method: immunoSEQ multiplex PCR. Of under 200,000 clones listed, roughly 75% are singletons. Sequenced input: PBMCs. The receptor source for this set is a man aged 35 to 55 in good health and CMV-seronegative. The CDR3 runs from the conserved cysteine through the conserved F or W. Fields, in order: J gene, V gene, D gene, clone size, CDR3 DNA, CDR3 protein. The D gene is left open where the match is weak. Where a row states a size, it is once, few, many or the class of an expanded clone; other rows omit it.

>TRBJ1-2|TRBV18|TRBD1|.
TGTGCCAGCTCACTGGACCGGGACAGTGGTGGCTACACCTTC
CASSLDRDSGGYTF
>TRBJ2-7|TRBV7-2|TRBD1|.
TGTGCCAGCGGTATACAGGGGGCGAGGGAGCAGTACTTC
CASGIQGAREQYF
>TRBJ2-3|TRBV18|TRBD1|.
TGTGCCAGCTCACCAGGGACAGCCCAAGATACGCAGTATTTT
CASSPGTAQDTQYF
>TRBJ2-5|TRBV7-6|.|few
TGTGCCAGCAGCTTAATGACTAAGGGGGTAGAGACCCAGTACTTC
CASSLMTKGVETQYF
>TRBJ1-4|TRBV4-3|TRBD1|.
TGCGCCAGCACCCACCGAATTCAGACAGGGCTCTTAAATAATGAAAAACTGTTTTTT
CASTHRIQTGLLNNEKLFF
>TRBJ1-1|TRBV2|.|.
TGTGCCAGCAGGACAGGAGTAGTTGAAGCTTTCTTT
CASRTGVVEAFF
>TRBJ1-2|TRBV4-3|TRBD1|.
TGCGCCAGCAGCCAAGGGACAGGGGGCTATGGCTACACCTTC
CASSQGTGGYGYTF
>TRBJ2-1|TRBV7-9|TRBD1|.
TGTGCCAGCAGCTTTTCCGGGACAGGTTCTGGGAATGAGCAGTTCTTC
CASSFSGTGSGNEQFF
>TRBJ2-7|TRBV4-3|TRBD2|.
TGCGCCAGCAGCCAAGGACTAGCGGGAGGGCTATACGAGCAGTACTTC
CASSQGLAGGLYEQYF
>TRBJ2-1|TRBV21-1|.|.
TGTGCCAGCCCGACCCAGACAGGTTCTTCCTACAATGAGCAGTTCTTC
CASPTQTGSSYNEQFF
>TRBJ2-5|TRBV7-2|.|.
TGTGCCAGCAGCTTTGCGGGAAAAGAGACCCAGTACTTC
CASSFAGKETQYF
>TRBJ1-1|TRBV29-1|.|.
TGCAGCGTTGTGCAGGGGTCCACTGAAGCTTTCTTT
CSVVQGSTEAFF
>TRBJ1-1|TRBV4-3|.|.
TGCGCCAGCAGCCAGAGCGGGGGTAGTTACACTGAAGCTTTCTTT
CASSQSGGSYTEAFF
>TRBJ2-7|TRBV2|.|.
TGTGCCAGCAGTTGGGGCCCCTACGAGCAGTACTTC
CASSWGPYEQYF
>TRBJ2-7|TRBV11-2|.|.
TGTGCCAGCAGCCGGTCGCGAGTTGAGGAGCAGTACTTC
CASSRSRVEEQYF
>TRBJ2-1|TRBV7-2|TRBD2|once
TGTGCCAGCAGAAGGGGTAGCGGGAGTGGAAATGAGCAGTTCTTC
CASRRGSGSGNEQFF
>TRBJ1-6|TRBV18|.|.
TGTGCCAGCTCACCAGGGGCCGAAAGCTCCTATAATTCACCCCTCCACTTT
CASSPGAESSYNSPLHF
>TRBJ2-2|TRBV4-3|TRBD2|.
TGCGCCAGCAGCCAAGATATTACTAGCGTGAACACCGGGGAGCTGTTTTTT
CASSQDITSVNTGELFF
>TRBJ1-1|TRBV2|TRBD1|.
TGTGCCAGCAGGCGGACAGGGGGCGCGGTCGGCACTGAAGCTTTCTTT
CASRRTGGAVGTEAFF
>TRBJ2-2|TRBV5-6|TRBD1|.
TGTGCCAGCAGCGGGGACAGGTACACCGGGGAGCTGTTTTTT
CASSGDRYTGELFF
>TRBJ2-7|TRBV19|TRBD2|.
TGTGCCAGTAGTATATCCCTAGCGGGAGGCGAGCAGTACTTC
CASSISLAGGEQYF
>TRBJ1-3|TRBV6-1|.|.
TGTGCCAGCAGTGACAGGGTTTGGGCTCCGGTTGGCTCCGGAAACACCATATATTTT
CASSDRVWAPVGSGNTIYF
>TRBJ1-5|TRBV7-2|TRBD1|.
TGTGCCAGCACCTGGGGGACAGGGGGCCAGCCCCAGCATTTT
CASTWGTGGQPQHF
>TRBJ2-3|TRBV20-1|.|.
TGCAGTGCACAGGTTTCAGATACGCAGTATTTT
CSAQVSDTQYF
>TRBJ1-1|TRBV4-1|.|few
TGCGCCAGCAGCCAAGTCCCGGAGATGGTCACTGAAGCTTTCTTT
CASSQVPEMVTEAFF
>TRBJ1-2|TRBV10-3|TRBD1|.
TGTGCCATCAGTGGGGGACAGGGTGCCTATGGCTACACCTTC
CAISGGQGAYGYTF
>TRBJ2-2|TRBV19|TRBD1|few
TGTGCCAGTAGGGGGACAGGGATCACCGGGGAGCTGTTTTTT
CASRGTGITGELFF
>TRBJ2-7|TRBV5-5|TRBD2|.
TGTGCCAGCAGCCCCCTAGCGGGAGGGGACGAGCAGTACTTC
CASSPLAGGDEQYF
>TRBJ2-3|TRBV5-1|TRBD2|.
TGCGCCAGCAGCCAAGGACTAGCGGGGGGTGAAGATACGCAGTATTTT
CASSQGLAGGEDTQYF
>TRBJ2-2|TRBV7-6|TRBD2|.
TGTGCCAGCAGCTCCCCCGGGGGGGGAGGCACCGGGGAGCTGTTTTTT
CASSSPGGGGTGELFF
>TRBJ2-3|TRBV7-3|.|.
TGTGCCAGCAGCTCGGGACTTAGCACAGATACGCAGTATTTT
CASSSGLSTDTQYF
>TRBJ2-3|TRBV9|.|.
TGTGCCAGCAGCGTAGTAGAGACAGATACGCAGTATTTT
CASSVVETDTQYF
>TRBJ2-1|TRBV11-3|.|few
TGTGCCAGCAGCTTAGAATCCACCTACAATGAGCAGTTCTTC
CASSLESTYNEQFF
>TRBJ2-7|TRBV15|TRBD2|.
TGTGCCACCAGCAGAGGAACGGGAGGGTTCGAGCAGTACTTC
CATSRGTGGFEQYF
>TRBJ1-3|TRBV7-9|TRBD1|.
TGTGCCAGCAGCTTAAGACAGGGGGCGGACACCATATATTTT
CASSLRQGADTIYF
>TRBJ1-2|TRBV7-9|.|.
TGTGCCAGCAGCCAATCGGTGAACTATGGCTACACCTTC
CASSQSVNYGYTF
>TRBJ2-2|TRBV29-1|.|.
TGCAGCGTACTATACGGGGAGCTGTTTTTT
CSVLYGELFF
>TRBJ2-2|TRBV19|TRBD1|.
TGTGCCAGTAGCCCCACCGGGACAGGGGACACCGGGGAGCTGTTTTTT
CASSPTGTGDTGELFF
>TRBJ2-3|TRBV9|TRBD2|.
TGTGCCAGCAGCGTAGGCCAGCGGGAGAGAGCAGATACGCAGTATTTT
CASSVGQRERADTQYF
>TRBJ2-1|TRBV7-3|.|.
TGTGCCAGCAGCTTGACTAGTGGTAGGAATGAGCAGTTCTTC
CASSLTSGRNEQFF
>TRBJ2-1|TRBV7-2|.|.
TGTGCCAGCAGTAGTCGGGACAATGAGCAGTTCTTC
CASSSRDNEQFF
>TRBJ2-7|TRBV27|.|.
TGTGCCAGCAGTTTGGCGGGGACGGACTACGAGCAGTACTTC
CASSLAGTDYEQYF